This T cell receptor (beta chain) stems from a study of blood T cell repertoires in COVID-19. V was clipped by 6 bases and J by 9 bases, with 15 bases between them. The CDR3 extends over 13 amino acids. CDR1 is LGHDT and CDR2 is YNNKEL in the germline V gene (reference sequence). Produced via immunoSEQ multiplex PCR; TCRdb's table is partial and in-frame only. The data show some 270,000 clones, with 75% to 90% seen just once and over 2.5% held by the top ten. Sequencing used PBMCs or T cells enriched from blood (not recorded which). This TCR derives from a woman aged 40 to 50 who had been exposed to COVID-19. The chain has TRBV3-1 (or the pseudogene TRBV3-2) and TRBJ2-1; D gene ambiguous. CDR3 loop: CASRTGVVGEQFF. CDR3 bases: TGTGCCAGCAGAACCGGAGTGGTAGGTGAGCAGTTCTTC.